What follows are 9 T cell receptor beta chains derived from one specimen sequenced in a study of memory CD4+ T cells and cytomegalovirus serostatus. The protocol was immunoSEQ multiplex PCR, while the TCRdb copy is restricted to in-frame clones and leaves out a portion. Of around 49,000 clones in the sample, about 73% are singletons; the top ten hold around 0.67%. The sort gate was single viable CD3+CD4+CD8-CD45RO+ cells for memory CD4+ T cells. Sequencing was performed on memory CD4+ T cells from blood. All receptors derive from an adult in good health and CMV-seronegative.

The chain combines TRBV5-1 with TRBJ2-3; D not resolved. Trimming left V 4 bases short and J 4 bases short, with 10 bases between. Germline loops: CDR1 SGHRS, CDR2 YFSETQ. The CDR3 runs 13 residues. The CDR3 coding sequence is TGCGCCAGCAGCACCCTGGAACCAGATACGCAGTATTTT. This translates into CASSTLEPDTQYF.

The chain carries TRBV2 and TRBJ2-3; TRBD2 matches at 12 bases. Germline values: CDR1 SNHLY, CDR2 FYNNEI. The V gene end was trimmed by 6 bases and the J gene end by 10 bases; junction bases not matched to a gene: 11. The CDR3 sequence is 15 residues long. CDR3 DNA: TGTGCCAGCAGCTTACTAGCGGGAGGTGGCGATTCGCAGTATTTT. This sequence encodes CASSLLAGGGDSQYF.

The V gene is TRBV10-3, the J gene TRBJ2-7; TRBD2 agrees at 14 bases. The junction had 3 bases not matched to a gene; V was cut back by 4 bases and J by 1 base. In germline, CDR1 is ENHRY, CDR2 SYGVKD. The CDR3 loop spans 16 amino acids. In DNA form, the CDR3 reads TGTGCCATCAGTGCTAGACTAGCGGGAGGGTCCTACGAGCAGTACTTC. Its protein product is CAISARLAGGSYEQYF.

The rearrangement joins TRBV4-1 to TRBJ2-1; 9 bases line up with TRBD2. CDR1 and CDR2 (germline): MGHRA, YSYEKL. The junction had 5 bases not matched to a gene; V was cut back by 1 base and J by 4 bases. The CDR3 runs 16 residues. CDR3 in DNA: TGCGCCAGCAGCCAAGCCGGACTAGCGAATTACAATGAGCAGTTCTTC. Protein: CASSQAGLANYNEQFF.

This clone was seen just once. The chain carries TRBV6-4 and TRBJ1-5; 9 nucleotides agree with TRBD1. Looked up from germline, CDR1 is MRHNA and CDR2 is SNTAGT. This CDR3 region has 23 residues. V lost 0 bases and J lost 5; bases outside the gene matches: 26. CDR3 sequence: CASSDSTLQDYLRDREVDQPQHF. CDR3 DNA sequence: TGTGCCAGCAGTGACTCGACGCTACAAGATTACCTCCGGGACAGGGAGGTCGATCAGCCCCAGCATTTT.

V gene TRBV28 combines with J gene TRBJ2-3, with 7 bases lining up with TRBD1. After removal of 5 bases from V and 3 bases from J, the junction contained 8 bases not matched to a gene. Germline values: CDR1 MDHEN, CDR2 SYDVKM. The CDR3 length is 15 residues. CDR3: CASSRTGDRTDTQYF. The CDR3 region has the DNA TGTGCCAGCAGTCGTACAGGGGACCGAACAGATACGCAGTATTTT.

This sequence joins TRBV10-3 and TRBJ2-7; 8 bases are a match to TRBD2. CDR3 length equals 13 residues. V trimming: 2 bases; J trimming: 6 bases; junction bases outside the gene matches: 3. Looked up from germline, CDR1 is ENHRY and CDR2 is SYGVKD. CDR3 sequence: CAISEREGSEQYF. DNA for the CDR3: TGTGCCATCAGTGAGCGGGAGGGATCCGAGCAGTACTTC.

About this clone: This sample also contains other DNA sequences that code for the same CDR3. The CDR3 DNA follows: TGTGCCAGCAGTGAACAGGGGACCGGGGAGCTGTTTTTT. Protein sequence: CASSEQGTGELFF. The chain links TRBV2 to TRBJ2-2, with D tentatively TRBD1 (6 bases). Germline values: CDR1 SNHLY, CDR2 FYNNEI. Trimming removed 2 bases from V and 5 bases from J, with 6 bases in between. The CDR3 runs 13 residues.

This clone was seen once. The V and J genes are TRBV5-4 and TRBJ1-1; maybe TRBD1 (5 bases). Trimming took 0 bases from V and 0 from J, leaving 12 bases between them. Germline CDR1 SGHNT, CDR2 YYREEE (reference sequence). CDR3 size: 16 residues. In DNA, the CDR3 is TGTGCCAGCAGCTTGGCCAGGGAAACAGTGAACACTGAAGCTTTCTTT. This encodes CASSLARETVNTEAFF.